This T cell receptor (beta chain) derives from a study of blood T cells in healthy people across ages. A second PCR of roughly 7 to 11 cycles used a sample-barcoded 5' primer and a J-beta primer mix. TCRdb passed the 5' RACE reads through MiXCR, listing each CDR3 protein once. The sample shows some 1,000,000 distinct CDR3 sequences, 25% of them seen only once. The CDR3 sequence is 13 residues long. Trimming took off 5 bases at V and 3 bases at J, with 11 bases between the two ends. CDR1 is SGHTA, CDR2 FQGNSA, per germline. The same data also contributed to another study, on T cells of mothers and their children. From that study: The shaping of TCR recombination output by thymic selection is similar in related and unrelated pairs.

The chain recombines TRBV7-2 with TRBJ2-7; no reliable D call. Sequenced: blood. This clonotype originated in a girl aged 2-10 years in good health. The CDR3 bases are TGTGCCAGCAGCGCAGGCCCGGACTACGAGCAGTACTTC. Protein product: CASSAGPDYEQYF.